These 7 T cell receptor beta chains came from one sample sequenced in a study of cytotoxic CD8 clonotypes in ibrutinib-treated CLL. Repertoires were generated with immunoSEQ multiplex PCR, while TCRdb's copy carries only in-frame clones and drops some. Among approximately 350,000 clones listed, 67% were seen once. The sample here was PBMCs, taken after 36 months of ibrutinib treatment. The receptor set was obtained from a human donor with chronic lymphocytic leukemia.

This rearrangement joins TRBV6-6 to TRBJ1-6, with D uncertain. The germline V gene has CDR1 MNHNY and CDR2 SVGAGI (reference sequence). Trimming took 2 bases from V and 9 from J, leaving 8 bases between them. The CDR3 is 13 amino acids. The CDR3 reads CASSYRWISPLHF. The DNA for the CDR3 is TGTGCCAGCAGTTACCGATGGATTTCACCCCTCCACTTT.

This clone was counted a few times. The chain has TRBV19 and TRBJ2-7; the match to TRBD1 covers 9 bases. J lost 4 bases, V lost 5 bases, and 6 bases had no gene match. Germline V gives CDR1 LNHDA, CDR2 SQIVND (reference sequence). The CDR3 totals 14 residues. This chain's CDR3 is CASSPTGGSYEQYF. The CDR3 DNA sequence: TGTGCCAGTAGTCCCACAGGGGGCTCGTACGAGCAGTACTTC.

In this sample, this clone turned up a few times. The chain joins TRBV6-5 to TRBJ1-6; D is possibly TRBD1 (6 bases). Trimming stripped 5 bases from V and 13 bases from J, with 18 bases between. CDR3 length: 14 residues. The germline V gene encodes CDR1 MNHEY and CDR2 SVGAGI. CDR3 DNA sequence: TGTGCCAGCAGTCGCCGGGACACCAGTGTTCCCCTCCACTTT. Translation gives CASSRRDTSVPLHF.

The rearrangement joins TRBV29-1 to TRBJ1-2, with no clear D. Trimming removed 4 bases at V and 1 base at J, with 19 bases between. The CDR3 has 16 residues. Germline values: CDR1 SQVTM, CDR2 ANQGSEA. CDR3 amino acids: CSVVFPVKLLNYGYTF. DNA for the CDR3: TGCAGCGTTGTTTTTCCTGTAAAACTACTTAACTATGGCTACACCTTC.

This chain uses TRBV7-6 with TRBJ2-3; D is uncertain. The germline V gene encodes CDR1 SGHVS and CDR2 FNYEAQ. The CDR3 runs 16 residues. V was shortened by 1 base and J by 2 bases, with 13 bases between the two germline ends. As DNA, the CDR3 is TGTGCCAGCAGCTTAGGCCAGGATCGTAACACAGATACGCAGTATTTT. It codes for CASSLGQDRNTDTQYF.

V gene TRBV6-6 combines with J gene TRBJ2-3; D not resolved. The V and J ends lost 2 bases and 3 bases respectively, with 3 bases between them. This CDR3 contains 12 residues. The germline CDR1 and CDR2 sequences are MNHNY and SVGAGI (reference sequence). For the CDR3, the DNA is TGTGCCAGCAGTTACGGAACAGATACGCAGTATTTT. Its protein is CASSYGTDTQYF.

The V call is TRBV5-1, the J call TRBJ2-7; 10 bases line up with TRBD2. J lost 2 bases, V lost 1 base, and 6 bases had no gene match. CDR3 length: 16 amino acids. The germline CDR1 and CDR2 sequences are SGHRS and YFSETQ. CDR3 amino acids: CASSLSSGGRTYEQYF. The CDR3 coding sequence is TGCGCCAGCAGCTTGAGTAGCGGGGGGCGAACCTACGAGCAGTACTTC.